This T cell receptor (beta chain) emerged from a study of blood T cell repertoires in COVID-19. The overall study: In each case, the material was cDNA or gDNA derived from T cells, B-cell-depleted T cells, or PBMCs.

The protocol was immunoSEQ multiplex PCR, while the TCRdb copy is restricted to in-frame clones and leaves out a portion. Of around 250,000 clones listed, around 86% are singletons. Germline-derived CDR1 and CDR2 are SGDLS and YYNGEE. The CDR3 spans 16 residues. V shed 0 bases, J shed 2 bases, and the junction held 4 bases outside the gene matches. Material for sequencing was peripheral blood. The TCR sequence derives from a middle-aged woman who had recovered from COVID-19. This chain connects TRBV9 to TRBJ2-3, with TRBD2 matching over 9 bases. The CDR3 protein is CASSVEAGGLTDTQYF. CDR3 coding DNA: TGTGCCAGCAGCGTAGAAGCGGGGGGACTCACAGATACGCAGTATTTT.